A single sample is the source of the 7 T cell receptor beta chains below, sequenced in a study of regulatory T cells in long-lasting Graves disease. Arm-PCR of CDR3 regions with iRepertoire HTBI primers generated TCR beta libraries. In TCRdb, the multiplex PCR reads were re-called with MiXCR into one record per CDR3 protein. The sample gives 400,000 to 500,000 distinct CDR3 sequences, 21% of which show up once; roughly an eighth is in the top ten. The time point: persistent/refractory GD, antithyroid drugs over 5 years with positive TRAb. The TCR library was made from RNA that had been extracted from PBMCs in TRIzol. Sample: peripheral blood mononuclear cells (PBMCs), taken when the disease was refractory, from a patient treated with antithyroid drugs. The receptors derive from a female donor with Graves disease.

This clonotype was seen a handful of times. This is likely a read error, given that the CDR3 carries no conserved phenylalanine or tryptophan at its end. V usage is TRBV6-2 or TRBV6-3 and J usage is TRBJ2-7; unclear D gene. Trimming cost V 5 bases and J 0 bases, with 11 bases left between them. The CDR3 spans 14 residues. The germline CDR1 and CDR2 sequences are MNHEY and SVGEGT. CDR3 nucleotides: TGTGCCAGCAGTAAGGAACGTAGCTCCTACGAGCAGTACTCC. Translated, it gives CASSKERSSYEQYS.

This clonotype was detected many times. The chain links TRBV5-5 to TRBJ1-5, with D perhaps matching TRBD1 (6 bases). V dropped 0 bases and J dropped 6 bases, with 13 bases sitting between them. Germline values: CDR1 SGHKS, CDR2 YYEKEE (reference sequence). The length of the CDR3 is 15 residues. The CDR3 region is CASSLVAGDAQPQHF. The CDR3 nucleotides are TGTGCCAGCAGCTTGGTTGCAGGGGATGCTCAGCCCCAGCATTTT.

This clonotype turned up a few times. Here the CDR3 DNA reads TGCAGTGCTAGTGTAACCGGACAGGGAGGTTCACCCCTCCACTTT. Protein sequence: CSASVTGQGGSPLHF. The V call is TRBV20-1, the J call TRBJ1-6; 8 bases match TRBD1. The germline V gene has CDR1 DFQATT and CDR2 SNEGSKA (reference sequence). The CDR3 has 15 residues. The junction had 10 bases not matched to a gene; V was cut back by 3 bases and J by 9 bases.

The chain has TRBV29-1 and TRBJ2-7; tentative D call: TRBD2 (6 bases). Germline CDR1 and CDR2: SQVTM and ANQGSEA. Trimming pared 6 bases from V and 6 bases from J, leaving 12 bases between. This CDR3 has 11 amino acids. In DNA form, the CDR3 reads TGCAGCGTATGCGGGACTGGCGAGCAGTACTTC. Protein sequence: CSVCGTGEQYF.

In this sample, this clonotype turned up a few times. This rearrangement joins TRBV7-9 to TRBJ1-1; perhaps TRBD1 as D (6 bases). The CDR3 is made up of 14 amino acids. The germline V and J ends were trimmed by 5 bases and 8 bases, with 18 bases remaining between them. Germline values: CDR1 SEHNR, CDR2 FQNEAQ (reference sequence). CDR3 residues: CASSPRDTGTEAFF. In nucleotides, the CDR3 is TGTGCCAGCAGCCCGAGGGACACAGGAACCGAAGCTTTCTTT.

This chain joins TRBV12-3 or TRBV12-4 and TRBJ2-1, with unresolved D. This CDR3 spans 11 amino acids. The V gene lost 5 bases and the J gene lost 6 bases, with 5 bases spanning the gap. CDR3 bases: TGTGCCAGCAGTCGTAGCAATGAGCAGTTCTTC. It codes for CASSRSNEQFF.

V gene TRBV19 combines with J gene TRBJ1-5, with TRBD1 as a possible D gene (5 bases). Looked up from germline, CDR1 is LNHDA and CDR2 is SQIVND (reference sequence). The CDR3 covers 14 residues. V lost 9 bases and J 0 bases, leaving 12 bases between the germline ends. CDR3 sequence: CASNTGYSNQPQHF. The CDR3 DNA is TGTGCCAGCAATACAGGATATAGCAATCAGCCCCAGCATTTT.